The sequence of this TCR beta chain was determined in a study of T cells in localized non-small cell lung cancer. General study findings and limits: Longer overall survival was associated with a higher density of T cells in the blood.

A note on this clone: Its antigen is unidentified.

The assay was immunoSEQ multiplex PCR, and TCRdb's table has in-frame clones only and misses some. The table includes 45,000 to 55,000 clones, approximately 80% detected once. Germline loops: CDR1 SGHNT, CDR2 YYREEE (reference sequence). This CDR3 has 14 residues. Trimming left V 4 bases short and J 6 bases short, with 14 bases between. The genes are TRBV5-4 and TRBJ1-5; possible D gene TRBD1, 6 bases. The TCR originated in a man aged 35 to 69 with stage I squamous cell lung carcinoma. The source was peripheral blood, collected before any cancer treatment. CDR3 sequence reads: CASSLGAGSQPQHF. The CDR3 nucleotides read TGTGCCAGCAGCCTGGGGGCAGGGAGTCAGCCCCAGCATTTT.